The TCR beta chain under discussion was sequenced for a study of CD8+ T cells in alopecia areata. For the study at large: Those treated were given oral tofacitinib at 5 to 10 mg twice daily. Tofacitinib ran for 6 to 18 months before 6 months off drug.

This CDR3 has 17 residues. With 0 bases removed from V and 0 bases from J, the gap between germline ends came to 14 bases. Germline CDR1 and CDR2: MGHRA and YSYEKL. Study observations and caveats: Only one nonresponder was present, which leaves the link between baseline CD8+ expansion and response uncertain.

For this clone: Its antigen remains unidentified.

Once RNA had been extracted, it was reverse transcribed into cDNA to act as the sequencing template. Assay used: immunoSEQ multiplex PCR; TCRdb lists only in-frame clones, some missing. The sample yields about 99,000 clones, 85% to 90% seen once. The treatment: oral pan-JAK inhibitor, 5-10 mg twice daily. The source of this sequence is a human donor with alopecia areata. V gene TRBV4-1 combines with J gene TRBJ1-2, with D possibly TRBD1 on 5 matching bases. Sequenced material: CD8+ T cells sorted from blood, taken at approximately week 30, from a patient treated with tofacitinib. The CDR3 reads CASSQEDRDLANYGYTF. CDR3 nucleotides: TGCGCCAGCAGCCAAGAAGACCGGGACTTAGCTAACTATGGCTACACCTTC.